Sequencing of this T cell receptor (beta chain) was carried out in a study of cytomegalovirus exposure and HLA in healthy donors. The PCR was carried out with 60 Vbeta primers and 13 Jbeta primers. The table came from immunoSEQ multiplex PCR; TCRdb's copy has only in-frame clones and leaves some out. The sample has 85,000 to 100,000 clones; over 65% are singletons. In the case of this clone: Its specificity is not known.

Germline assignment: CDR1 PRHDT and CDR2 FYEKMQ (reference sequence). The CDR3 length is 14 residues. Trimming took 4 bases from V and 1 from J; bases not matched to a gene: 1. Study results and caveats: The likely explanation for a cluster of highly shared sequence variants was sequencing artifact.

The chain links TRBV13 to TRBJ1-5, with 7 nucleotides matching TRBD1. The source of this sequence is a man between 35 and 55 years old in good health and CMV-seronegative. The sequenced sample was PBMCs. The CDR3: CASSYRGSNQPQHF. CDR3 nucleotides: TGTGCCAGCAGCTACAGGGGAAGCAATCAGCCCCAGCATTTT.